The 10 T cell receptor beta chains listed next were all sequenced from one sample in a study of cytomegalovirus exposure and HLA in healthy donors. PCR was performed using 60 Vbeta and 13 Jbeta primers. Generated by immunoSEQ multiplex PCR, the TCRdb table keeps only in-frame clones and is missing some. This sample yields over 70,000 clones, of which less than 80% are seen a single time; roughly 21% belongs to the top ten. Sequencing was carried out using PBMCs. The receptors shown here come from a woman aged 45-65 years in good health and CMV-seropositive.

This chain joins TRBV7-2 and TRBJ2-5, with 10 positions matching TRBD2. The CDR3 spans 16 residues. V was clipped by 4 bases and J by 5 bases; unmatched bases: 10. CDR1 is SGHTA and CDR2 is FQGNSA in the germline V gene. The CDR3, as DNA: TGTGCCAGCAGCTCCACAAGCGGGGGGGCCGGGGAGACCCAGTACTTC. Its protein is CASSSTSGGAGETQYF.

The chain carries TRBV29-1 and TRBJ1-5; D is undetermined. CDR1 is SQVTM and CDR2 is ANQGSEA in the germline V gene. V dropped 4 bases and J dropped 8 bases, with 15 bases sitting between them. The CDR3 is 13 amino acids. The CDR3 sequence: CSVADRGGEPQHF. CDR3 bases: TGCAGCGTTGCGGATCGGGGAGGTGAGCCCCAGCATTTT.

This chain links TRBV7-8 with TRBJ2-7; D perhaps matches TRBD1 (6 bases). Trimming shortened V by 1 base and J by 0 bases, and 13 bases separated the two germline ends. CDR1 SGHVS and CDR2 FQNEAQ come from the germline V gene. This CDR3 spans 16 amino acids. The CDR3 loop is CASSLVSAGASYEQYF. CDR3 coding DNA: TGTGCCAGCAGCTTAGTATCAGCAGGGGCCTCCTACGAGCAGTACTTC.

The chain links TRBV5-1 to TRBJ2-5; a possible D gene is TRBD1 (5 bases). The CDR3 is 15 residues long. The V end lost 4 bases, the J end lost 1 base, and 14 bases lay between the germline ends. Germline V gene lookup returns CDR1 SGHRS and CDR2 YFSETQ. The CDR3 DNA follows: TGCGCCAGCAGCGCGCTAGGGGTAGCCCAAGAGACCCAGTACTTC. Translation gives CASSALGVAQETQYF.

This clone has only a few counts. The rearrangement uses TRBV28 and TRBJ2-3; 9 nucleotides align to TRBD2. The CDR3 is made up of 15 amino acids. Germline V gene sequence: CDR1 MDHEN, CDR2 SYDVKM. With 5 bases clipped from V and 1 base from J, the junction kept 4 bases outside the gene matches. DNA for the CDR3: TGTGCCAGCAGTGCGGGGGGGCCTCGCACAGATACGCAGTATTTT. This gives the protein CASSAGGPRTDTQYF.

This clone showed up just a few times. The chain recombines TRBV7-9 with TRBJ1-1, with 11 positions matching TRBD1. The CDR3 has 12 residues. CDR1 SEHNR and CDR2 FQNEAQ come from the germline V gene (reference sequence). The V and J ends lost 11 bases and 8 bases, in that order; junction bases with no gene match: 7. The chain's CDR3 is CAGMDRGREAFF. CDR3 DNA sequence: TGTGCCGGGATGGACAGGGGGCGCGAAGCTTTCTTT.

As to this clone: The junction does not match germline at one end; this may be a read error. At the DNA level, this CDR3 is encoded by other sequences in the same sample as well. V and J are TRBV28 and TRBJ1-6, with unresolved D. The CDR3 runs 15 residues. The germline V gene encodes CDR1 MDHEN and CDR2 SYDVKM. CDR3 sequence: CASTLQISYNSPLHF. Written as DNA, the CDR3 is TGTGCCAGCACCTTACAGATATCCTATAATTCCCCCCTCCACTTT.

J is TRBJ2-3 and V is TRBV29-1, with 8 bases that match TRBD2. V lost 6 bases and J lost 5; bases outside the gene matches: 7. Germline loops: CDR1 SQVTM, CDR2 ANQGSEA. CDR3 length: 13 amino acids. The CDR3 DNA is TGCAGCGTACATAGCGGGGCGGGAGATACGCAGTATTTT. It encodes CSVHSGAGDTQYF.

This rearrangement joins TRBV10-3 to TRBJ1-4; 7 nucleotides match TRBD1. Per the germline V gene, CDR1 is ENHRY and CDR2 is SYGVKD. Germline trimming cut 10 bases from V and 2 bases from J; bases unmatched to any gene: 4. This CDR3 has 13 residues. The CDR3 bases are TGTGCCACCCAACAGGGGACTAATGAAAAACTGTTTTTT. Protein product: CATQQGTNEKLFF.

This sequence joins TRBV4-1 and TRBJ1-1; 10 bases match TRBD1. CDR1 and CDR2 from the germline V gene are MGHRA and YSYEKL. The CDR3 has 10 residues. V lost 8 bases, J lost 11 bases, and 2 bases stayed unmatched. The CDR3 is CASRGQGAFF. CDR3 coding DNA: TGCGCCAGCCGGGGACAGGGGGCTTTCTTT.